This T cell receptor beta chain was obtained from a study of blood T cell repertoires in COVID-19. Study overall: Researchers got acute and convalescent COVID-19 samples from the United States, Italy and Spain.

Those who participated ranged in age from roughly 18 to 89 years and resided in under 25 US areas. Clinical history reported by participants formed the basis on which cohorts were assigned. Sequenced by immunoSEQ multiplex PCR; TCRdb stores in-frame clones only, minus some. The table includes a few hundred thousand clones, approximately 90% detected once. The sample was PBMCs or T cells enriched from blood (not recorded which). This TCR derives from a man in his late teens or twenties who had recovered from COVID-19.

CDR3 sequence reads: CASTYTGLYNEQFF. The CDR3 region has the DNA TGTGCCAGTACCTACACTGGGCTCTACAATGAGCAGTTCTTC. This chain connects TRBV19 to TRBJ2-1; no clear D gene. CDR1 is LNHDA and CDR2 is SQIVND in the germline V gene (reference sequence). Between the trimmed V and J ends, which lost 7 bases and 3 bases, there was a span of 13 bases. The CDR3 has 14 residues.